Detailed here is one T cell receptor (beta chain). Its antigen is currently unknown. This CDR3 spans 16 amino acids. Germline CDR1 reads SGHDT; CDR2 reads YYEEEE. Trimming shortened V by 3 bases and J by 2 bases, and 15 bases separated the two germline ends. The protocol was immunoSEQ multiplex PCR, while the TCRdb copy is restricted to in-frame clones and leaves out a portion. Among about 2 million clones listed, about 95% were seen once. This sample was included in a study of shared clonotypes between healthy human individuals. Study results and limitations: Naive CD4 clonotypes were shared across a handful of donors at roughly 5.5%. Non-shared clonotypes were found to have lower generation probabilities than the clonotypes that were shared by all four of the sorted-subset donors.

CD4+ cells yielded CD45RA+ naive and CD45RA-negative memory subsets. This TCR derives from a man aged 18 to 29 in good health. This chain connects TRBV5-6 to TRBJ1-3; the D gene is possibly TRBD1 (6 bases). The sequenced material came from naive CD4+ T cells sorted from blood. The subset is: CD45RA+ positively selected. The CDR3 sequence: CASSYLQGRAGNTIYF. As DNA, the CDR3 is TGTGCCAGCAGCTACCTACAGGGACGCGCTGGAAACACCATATATTTT. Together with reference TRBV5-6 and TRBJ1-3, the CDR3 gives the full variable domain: DAGVTQSPTHLIKTRGQQVTLRCSPKSGHDTVSWYQQALGQGPQFIFQYYEEEERQRGNFPDRFSGHQFPNYSSELNVNALLLGDSALYLCASSYLQGRAGNTIYFGEGSWLTVV.